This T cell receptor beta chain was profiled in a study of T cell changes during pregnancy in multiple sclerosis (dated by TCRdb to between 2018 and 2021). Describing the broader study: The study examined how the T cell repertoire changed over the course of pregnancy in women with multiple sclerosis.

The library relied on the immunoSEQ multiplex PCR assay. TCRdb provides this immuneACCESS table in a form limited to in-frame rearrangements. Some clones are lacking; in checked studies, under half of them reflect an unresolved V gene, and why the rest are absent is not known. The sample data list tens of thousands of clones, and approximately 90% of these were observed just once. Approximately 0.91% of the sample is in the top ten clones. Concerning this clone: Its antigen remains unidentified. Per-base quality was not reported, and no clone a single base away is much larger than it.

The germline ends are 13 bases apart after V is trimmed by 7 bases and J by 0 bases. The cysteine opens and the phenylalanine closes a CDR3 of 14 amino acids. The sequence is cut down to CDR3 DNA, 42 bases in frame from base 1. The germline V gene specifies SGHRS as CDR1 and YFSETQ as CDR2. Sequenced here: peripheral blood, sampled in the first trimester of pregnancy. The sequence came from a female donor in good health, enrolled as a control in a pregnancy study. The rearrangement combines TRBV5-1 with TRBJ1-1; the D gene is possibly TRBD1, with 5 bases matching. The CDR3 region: CASVGQGMNTEAFF. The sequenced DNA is TGCGCCAGCGTAGGGCAGGGAATGAACACTGAAGCTTTCTTT. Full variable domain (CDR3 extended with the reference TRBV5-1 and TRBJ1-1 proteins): KAGVTQTPRYLIKTRGQQVTLSCSPISGHRSVSWYQQTPGQGLQFLFEYFSETQRNKGNFPGRFSGRQFSNSRSEMNVSTLELGDSALYLCASVGQGMNTEAFFGQGTRLTVV.